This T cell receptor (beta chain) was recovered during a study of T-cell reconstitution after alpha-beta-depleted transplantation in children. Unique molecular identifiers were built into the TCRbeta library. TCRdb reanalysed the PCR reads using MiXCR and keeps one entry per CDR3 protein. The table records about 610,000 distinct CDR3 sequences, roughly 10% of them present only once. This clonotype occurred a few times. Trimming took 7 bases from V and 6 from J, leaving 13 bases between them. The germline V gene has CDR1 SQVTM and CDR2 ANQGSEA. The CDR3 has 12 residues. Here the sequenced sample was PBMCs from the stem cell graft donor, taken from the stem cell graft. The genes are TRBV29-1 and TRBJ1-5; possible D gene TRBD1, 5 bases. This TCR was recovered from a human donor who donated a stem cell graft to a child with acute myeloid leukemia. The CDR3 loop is CSAGRRGQPQHF. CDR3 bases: TGCAGCGCGGGACGACGGGGTCAGCCCCAGCATTTT.